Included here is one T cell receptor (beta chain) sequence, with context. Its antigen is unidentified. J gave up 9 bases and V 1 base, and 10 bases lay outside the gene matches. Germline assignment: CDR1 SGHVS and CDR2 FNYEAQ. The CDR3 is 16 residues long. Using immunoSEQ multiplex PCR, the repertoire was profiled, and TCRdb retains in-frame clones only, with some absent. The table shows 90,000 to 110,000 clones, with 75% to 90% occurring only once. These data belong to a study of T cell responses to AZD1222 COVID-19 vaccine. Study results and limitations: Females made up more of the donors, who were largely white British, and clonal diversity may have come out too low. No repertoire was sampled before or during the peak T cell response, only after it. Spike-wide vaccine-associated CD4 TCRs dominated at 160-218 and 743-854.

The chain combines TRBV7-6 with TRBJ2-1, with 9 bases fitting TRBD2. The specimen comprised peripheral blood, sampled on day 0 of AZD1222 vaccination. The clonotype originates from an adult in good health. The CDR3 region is CASSLGAGGLRGEQFF. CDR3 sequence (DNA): TGTGCCAGCAGCTTAGGCGCGGGAGGGCTGCGAGGTGAGCAGTTCTTC.